The entry that follows covers one T cell receptor (beta chain) sequence. The sample comes from a study of T cells in localized non-small cell lung cancer. Trimming removed 5 bases at V and 6 bases at J, with 13 bases between. The CDR3 extends over 13 amino acids. The germline gives CDR1 MNHNS, CDR2 SASEGT. Repertoires were generated with immunoSEQ multiplex PCR, while TCRdb's copy carries only in-frame clones and drops some. The repertoire consists of around 54,000 clones, with roughly 89% occurring once and the leading ten covering over 15%. Specimen: peripheral blood, collected before any cancer treatment. The chain joins TRBV6-1 to TRBJ1-2; weak D call: TRBD1 (5 bases). This TCR was recovered from a male donor at least 60 years old with stage III squamous cell lung carcinoma. CDR3 protein: CASSFGGIDGYTF. Written as DNA, the CDR3 is TGTGCCAGCAGTTTTGGGGGGATTGATGGCTACACCTTC.